This T cell receptor (beta chain) was retrieved from a study of read filtering for tumor transcriptome and immune sequencing. The CDR3 sequence is 16 residues long. CDR1 and CDR2 (germline): MNHEY, SMNVEV (reference sequence). Remarks on this clonotype: Its antigen is unknown. A junction end diverges from the germline sequence, so it may reflect a read error.

Study-wide results and caveats: Sorted CD138-negative bone marrow cells were not purified T cells.

Molecular barcoded adaptors covering alpha/delta and beta/gamma chains were used on about 390 ng RNA. Each CDR3 protein is one row after TCRdb ran MiXCR on the reads. The table includes 75,000 to 95,000 distinct CDR3 sequences, 20% to 25% detected once. This receptor was obtained from a donor at least 40 years old with multiple myeloma. What was sequenced was a population of CD138-negative cells sorted from bone marrow. This chain uses TRBV27 with TRBJ2-2; TRBD2 agrees at 10 bases. CDR3 loop: CASGLSGGANTGELFF. The CDR3 bases are TGTGCCAGCGGTTTGAGCGGGGGGGCGAACACCGGGGAGCTGTTTTTT.